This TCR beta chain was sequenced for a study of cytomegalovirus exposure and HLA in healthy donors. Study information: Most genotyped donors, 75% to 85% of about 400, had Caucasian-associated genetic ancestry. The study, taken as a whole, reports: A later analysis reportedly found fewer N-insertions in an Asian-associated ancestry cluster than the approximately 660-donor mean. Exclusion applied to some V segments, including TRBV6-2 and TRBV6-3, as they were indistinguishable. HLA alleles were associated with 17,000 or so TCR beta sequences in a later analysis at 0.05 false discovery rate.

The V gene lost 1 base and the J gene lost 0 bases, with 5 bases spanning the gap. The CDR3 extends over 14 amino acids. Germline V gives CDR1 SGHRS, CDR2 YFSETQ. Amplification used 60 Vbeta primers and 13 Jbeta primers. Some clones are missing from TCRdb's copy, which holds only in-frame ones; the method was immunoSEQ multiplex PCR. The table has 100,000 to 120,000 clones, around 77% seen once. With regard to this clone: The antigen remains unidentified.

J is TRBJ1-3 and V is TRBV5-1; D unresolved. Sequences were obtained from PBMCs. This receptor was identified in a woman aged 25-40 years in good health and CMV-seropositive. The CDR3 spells CASSLYGSGNTIYF. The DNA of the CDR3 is TGCGCCAGCAGCTTGTACGGCTCTGGAAACACCATATATTTT.